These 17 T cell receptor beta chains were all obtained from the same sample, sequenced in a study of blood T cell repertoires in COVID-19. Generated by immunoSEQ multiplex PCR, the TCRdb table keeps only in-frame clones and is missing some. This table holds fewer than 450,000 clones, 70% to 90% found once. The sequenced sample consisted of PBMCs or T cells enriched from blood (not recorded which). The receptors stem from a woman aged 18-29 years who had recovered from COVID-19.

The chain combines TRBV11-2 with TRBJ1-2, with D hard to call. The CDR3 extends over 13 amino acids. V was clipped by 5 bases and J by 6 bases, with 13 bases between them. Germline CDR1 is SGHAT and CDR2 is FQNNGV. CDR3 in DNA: TGTGCCAGCAGCCCGGACTACGTCCATGGCTACACCTTC. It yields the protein CASSPDYVHGYTF.

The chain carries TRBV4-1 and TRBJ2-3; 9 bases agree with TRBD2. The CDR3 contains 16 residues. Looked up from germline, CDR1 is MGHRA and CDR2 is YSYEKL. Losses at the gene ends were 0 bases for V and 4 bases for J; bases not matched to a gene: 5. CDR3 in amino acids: CASSQDGASGADTQYF. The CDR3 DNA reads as TGCGCCAGCAGCCAAGATGGGGCTAGCGGGGCAGATACGCAGTATTTT.

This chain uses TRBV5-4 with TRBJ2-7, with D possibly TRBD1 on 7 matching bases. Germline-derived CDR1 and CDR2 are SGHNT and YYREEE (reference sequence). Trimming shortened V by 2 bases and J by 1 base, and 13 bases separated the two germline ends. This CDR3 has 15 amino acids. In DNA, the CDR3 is TGTGCCAGCAGCTTTGACGCAGGGGGGTCCTACGAGCAGTACTTC. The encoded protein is CASSFDAGGSYEQYF.

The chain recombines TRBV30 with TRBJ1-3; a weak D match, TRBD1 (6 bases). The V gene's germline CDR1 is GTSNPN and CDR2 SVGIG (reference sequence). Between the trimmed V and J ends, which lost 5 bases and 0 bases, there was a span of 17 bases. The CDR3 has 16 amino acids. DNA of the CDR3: TGTGCCTGGGGGGGCTGGGGCACCAACTCTGGAAACACCATATATTTT. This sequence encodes CAWGGWGTNSGNTIYF.

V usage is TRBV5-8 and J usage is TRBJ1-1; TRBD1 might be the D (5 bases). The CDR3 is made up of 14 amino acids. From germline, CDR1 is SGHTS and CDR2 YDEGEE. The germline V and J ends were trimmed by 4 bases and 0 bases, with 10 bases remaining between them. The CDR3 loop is CASSLDSVNTEAFF. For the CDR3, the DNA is TGTGCCAGCAGCCTAGACAGCGTGAACACTGAAGCTTTCTTT.

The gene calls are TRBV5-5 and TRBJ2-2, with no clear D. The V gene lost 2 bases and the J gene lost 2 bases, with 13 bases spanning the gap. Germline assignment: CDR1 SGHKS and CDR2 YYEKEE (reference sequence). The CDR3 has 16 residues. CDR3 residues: CASSFDRVSNTGELFF. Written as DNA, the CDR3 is TGTGCCAGCAGCTTCGACCGGGTCTCAAACACCGGGGAGCTGTTTTTT.

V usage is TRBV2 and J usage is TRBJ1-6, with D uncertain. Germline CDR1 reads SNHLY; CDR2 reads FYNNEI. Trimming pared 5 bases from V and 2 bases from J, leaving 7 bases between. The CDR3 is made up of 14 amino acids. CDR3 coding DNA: TGTGCCAGCAGTCAGGTGCCCTATAATTCACCCCTCCACTTT. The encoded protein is CASSQVPYNSPLHF.

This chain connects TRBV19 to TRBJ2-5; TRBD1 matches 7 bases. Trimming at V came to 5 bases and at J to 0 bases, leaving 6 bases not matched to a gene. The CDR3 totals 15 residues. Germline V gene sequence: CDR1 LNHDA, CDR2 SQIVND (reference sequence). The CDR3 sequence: CASSPTGMYQETQYF. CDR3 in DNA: TGTGCCAGTAGTCCGACAGGGATGTACCAAGAGACCCAGTACTTC. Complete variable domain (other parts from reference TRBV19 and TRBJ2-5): DGGITQSPKYLFRKEGQNVTLSCEQNLNHDAMYWYRQDPGQGLRLIYYSQIVNDFQKGDIAEGYSVSREKKESFPLTVTSAQKNPTAFYLCASSPTGMYQETQYFGPGTRLLVL.

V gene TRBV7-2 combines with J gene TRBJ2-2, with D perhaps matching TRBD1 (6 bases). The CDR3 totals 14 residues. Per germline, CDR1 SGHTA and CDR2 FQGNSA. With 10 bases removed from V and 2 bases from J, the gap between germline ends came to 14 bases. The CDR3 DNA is TGTGCCACCAAAACAGGGCTCAACACCGGGGAGCTGTTTTTT. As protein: CATKTGLNTGELFF. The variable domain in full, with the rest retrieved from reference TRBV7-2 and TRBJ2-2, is GAGVSQSPSNKVTEKGKDVELRCDPISGHTALYWYRQSLGQGLEFLIYFQGNSAPDKSGLPSDRFSAERTGGSVSTLTIQRTQQEDSAVYLCATKTGLNTGELFFGEGSRLTVL.

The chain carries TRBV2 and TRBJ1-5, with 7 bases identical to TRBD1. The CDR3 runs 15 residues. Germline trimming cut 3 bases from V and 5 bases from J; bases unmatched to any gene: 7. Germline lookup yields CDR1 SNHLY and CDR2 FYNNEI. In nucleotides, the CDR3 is TGTGCCAGCAGTGATAAGGGGGCCTGGGATCAGCCCCAGCATTTT. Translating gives CASSDKGAWDQPQHF.

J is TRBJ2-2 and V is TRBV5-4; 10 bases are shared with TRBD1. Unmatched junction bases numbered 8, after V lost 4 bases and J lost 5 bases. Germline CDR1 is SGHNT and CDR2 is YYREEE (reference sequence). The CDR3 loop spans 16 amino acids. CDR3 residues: CASSSGDRGPTGELFF. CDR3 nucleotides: TGTGCCAGCAGCAGCGGAGACAGGGGGCCAACCGGGGAGCTGTTTTTT.

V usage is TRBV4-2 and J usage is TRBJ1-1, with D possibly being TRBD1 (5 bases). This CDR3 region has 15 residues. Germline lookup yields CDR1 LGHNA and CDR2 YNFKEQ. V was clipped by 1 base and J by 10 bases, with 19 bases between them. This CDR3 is CASSQGAAGGTGAFF. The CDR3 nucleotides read TGTGCCAGCAGCCAAGGTGCGGCTGGGGGGACGGGAGCTTTCTTT.

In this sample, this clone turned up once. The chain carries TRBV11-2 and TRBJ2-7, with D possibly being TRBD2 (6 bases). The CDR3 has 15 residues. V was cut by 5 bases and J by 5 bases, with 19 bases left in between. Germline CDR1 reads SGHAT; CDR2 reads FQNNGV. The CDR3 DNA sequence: TGTGCCAGCAGCCCCCGGGGAGAGGGCGGGAACGAGCAGTACTTC. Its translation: CASSPRGEGGNEQYF.

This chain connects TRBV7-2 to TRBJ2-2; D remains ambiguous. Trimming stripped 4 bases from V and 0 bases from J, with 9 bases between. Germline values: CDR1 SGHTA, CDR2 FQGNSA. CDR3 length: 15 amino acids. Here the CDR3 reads CASSSNSANTGELFF. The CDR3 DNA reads TGTGCCAGCAGCTCGAACTCCGCGAACACCGGGGAGCTGTTTTTT.

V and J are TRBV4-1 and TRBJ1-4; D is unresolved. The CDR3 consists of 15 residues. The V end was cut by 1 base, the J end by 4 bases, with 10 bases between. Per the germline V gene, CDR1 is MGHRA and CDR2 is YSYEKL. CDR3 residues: CASSQVNGDNEKLFF. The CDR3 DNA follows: TGCGCCAGCAGCCAAGTAAACGGGGATAATGAAAAACTGTTTTTT.

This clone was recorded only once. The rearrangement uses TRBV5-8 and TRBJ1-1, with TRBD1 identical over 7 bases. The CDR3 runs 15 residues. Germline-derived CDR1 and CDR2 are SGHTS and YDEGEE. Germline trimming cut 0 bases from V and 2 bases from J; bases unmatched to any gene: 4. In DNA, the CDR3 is TGTGCCAGCAGCTTGGGACAGGGAATTAACACTGAAGCTTTCTTT. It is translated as CASSLGQGINTEAFF.

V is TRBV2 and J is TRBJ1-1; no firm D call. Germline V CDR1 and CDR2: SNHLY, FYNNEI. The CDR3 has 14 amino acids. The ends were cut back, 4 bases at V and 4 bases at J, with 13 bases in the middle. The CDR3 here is CASSAPPEVTEAFF. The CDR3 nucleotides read TGTGCCAGCAGTGCCCCGCCAGAAGTCACTGAAGCTTTCTTT.